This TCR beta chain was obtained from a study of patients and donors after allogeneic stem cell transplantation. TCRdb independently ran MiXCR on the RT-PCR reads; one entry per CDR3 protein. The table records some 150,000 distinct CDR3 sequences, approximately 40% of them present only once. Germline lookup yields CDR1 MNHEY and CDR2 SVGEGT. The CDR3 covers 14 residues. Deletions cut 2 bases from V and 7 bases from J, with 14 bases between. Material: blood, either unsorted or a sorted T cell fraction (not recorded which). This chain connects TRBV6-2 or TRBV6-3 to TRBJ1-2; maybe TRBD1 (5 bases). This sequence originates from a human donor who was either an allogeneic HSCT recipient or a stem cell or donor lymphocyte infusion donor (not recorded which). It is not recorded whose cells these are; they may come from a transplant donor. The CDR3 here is CASSYVEGRSGYTF. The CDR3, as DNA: TGTGCCAGCAGTTACGTGGAGGGGCGGAGTGGCTACACCTTC.